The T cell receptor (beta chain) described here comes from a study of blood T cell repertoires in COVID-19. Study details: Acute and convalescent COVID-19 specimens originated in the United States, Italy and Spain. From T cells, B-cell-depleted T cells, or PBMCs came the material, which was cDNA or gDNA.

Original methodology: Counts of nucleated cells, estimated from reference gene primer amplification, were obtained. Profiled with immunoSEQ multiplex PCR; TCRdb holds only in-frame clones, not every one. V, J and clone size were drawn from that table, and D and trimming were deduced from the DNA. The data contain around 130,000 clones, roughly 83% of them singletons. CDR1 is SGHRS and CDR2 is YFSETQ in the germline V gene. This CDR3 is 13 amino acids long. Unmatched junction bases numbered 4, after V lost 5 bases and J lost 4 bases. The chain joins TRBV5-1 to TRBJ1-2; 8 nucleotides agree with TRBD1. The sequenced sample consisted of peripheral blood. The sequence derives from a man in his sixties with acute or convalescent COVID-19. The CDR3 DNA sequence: TGCGCCAGCAGACCTACAGGGGGCTATGGCTACACCTTC. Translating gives CASRPTGGYGYTF.